The 22 T cell receptor beta chains in this list originate from one sample, sequenced in a study of T-cell reconstitution after alpha-beta-depleted transplantation in children. Unique molecular identifiers were used in preparing the TCRbeta library. Via MiXCR, TCRdb re-called the PCR reads, giving one row per CDR3 protein. The sample has around 960,000 distinct CDR3 sequences, under 30% seen once. Specimen: PBMCs, mostly from graft donor cells, collected 360 days after TCRalphabeta/CD19-depleted stem cell transplant. The receptors shown here come from a boy in the first two years of life who had a stem cell transplant for SCID, so the T cells may come from the graft donor.

This chain links TRBV12-3 or TRBV12-4 with TRBJ2-1; 8 bases line up with TRBD2. The CDR3 contains 14 residues. V lost 6 bases and J lost 8; bases outside the gene matches: 9. This CDR3 is CASSWGLGGDEQFF. The CDR3 DNA sequence: TGTGCCAGCAGCTGGGGACTAGGAGGAGATGAGCAGTTCTTC.

This clonotype was seen a handful of times. The rearrangement joins TRBV5-5 to TRBJ2-2; D is perhaps TRBD2 (5 bases). From germline, CDR1 is SGHKS and CDR2 YYEKEE (reference sequence). CDR3 length: 16 amino acids. Deletions cut 2 bases from V and 4 bases from J, with 15 bases between. CDR3 residues: CASSLLGHPTTGELFF. The CDR3 DNA reads TGTGCCAGCAGCTTACTAGGGCACCCCACCACCGGGGAGCTGTTTTTT.

The chain has TRBV20-1 and TRBJ2-1; 9 positions agree with TRBD2. The CDR3 consists of 14 residues. Germline V gene data show CDR1 as DFQATT and CDR2 as SNEGSKA (reference sequence). Trimming took 1 base from V and 9 from J; bases not matched to a gene: 7. The CDR3 is CSARVWRGGAEQFF. In DNA form, the CDR3 reads TGCAGTGCTAGAGTCTGGCGGGGGGGCGCTGAGCAGTTCTTC.

V usage is TRBV12-3 or TRBV12-4 and J usage is TRBJ2-1; D unclear. The CDR3 sequence is 15 residues long. V lost 7 bases, J lost 0 bases, and 13 bases lay in between. CDR3 coding DNA: TGTGCCAGCAACTCTGTAAGGGACTCCTACAATGAGCAGTTCTTC. It translates to CASNSVRDSYNEQFF.

The rearrangement uses TRBV4-2 and TRBJ1-1; no firm D call. The V end lost 7 bases, the J end lost 7 bases, and 13 bases lay between the germline ends. CDR3 length: 12 residues. CDR1 and CDR2 (germline): LGHNA, YNFKEQ. DNA for the CDR3: TGTGCCAGCACACGGGGAGTATATGAAGCTTTCTTT. It encodes CASTRGVYEAFF.

V is TRBV15 and J is TRBJ1-1; D call uncertain. The CDR3 is 12 amino acids. V was trimmed by 3 bases and J by 0 bases, leaving 2 bases between them. Per germline, CDR1 LNHNV and CDR2 YYDKDF (reference sequence). CDR3 in amino acids: CATSSLNTEAFF. CDR3 nucleotide sequence: TGTGCCACCAGCAGTTTGAACACTGAAGCTTTCTTT.

This clonotype has a handful of counts. V is TRBV5-1 and J is TRBJ2-5; tentative D call: TRBD1 (6 bases). The CDR3 totals 16 residues. The germline gives CDR1 SGHRS, CDR2 YFSETQ. V lost 4 bases to trimming and J lost 2 bases, with 18 bases between them. The CDR3 DNA follows: TGCGCCAGCAGCCGTCACAAATCGGACAGACAAGAGACCCAGTACTTC. Protein sequence: CASSRHKSDRQETQYF.

This clonotype was seen a few times. The V call is TRBV3-1, the J call TRBJ1-1; 10 bases line up with TRBD1. Unmatched junction bases numbered 4, after V lost 0 bases and J lost 6 bases. This CDR3 has 15 amino acids. Germline values: CDR1 LGHDT, CDR2 YNNKEL (reference sequence). The CDR3 DNA reads TGTGCCAGCAGCCAAGATCATGGGACAGGGGCTGAAGCTTTCTTT. It is translated as CASSQDHGTGAEAFF.

The chain uses TRBV3-1 and TRBJ2-1; TRBD1 agrees at 9 bases. Germline assignment: CDR1 LGHDT and CDR2 YNNKEL (reference sequence). The V and J ends lost 3 bases and 4 bases, in that order; junction bases with no gene match: 10. The CDR3 sequence is 17 residues long. CDR3 DNA: TGTGCCAGCAGCCACCCGCGGACAGGGGCCGCATACAATGAGCAGTTCTTC. This sequence encodes CASSHPRTGAAYNEQFF.

The chain has TRBV7-2 and TRBJ2-1, with unresolved D. With 1 base removed from V and 15 bases from J, the gap between germline ends came to 16 bases. In germline, CDR1 is SGHTA, CDR2 FQGNSA. The CDR3 runs 13 residues. CDR3 nucleotide sequence: TGTGCCAGCAGCTTAGAGGCCGGCCGACTTGGGTTCTTC. Protein: CASSLEAGRLGFF.

This clonotype was seen more than once but under ten times. The V gene is TRBV4-1, the J gene TRBJ2-6; 9 bases agree with TRBD1. CDR3 length: 21 amino acids. The trim removed 1 base at V and 4 bases at J, leaving 17 bases unmatched. Germline CDR1 reads MGHRA; CDR2 reads YSYEKL. CDR3 sequence (DNA): TGCGCCAGCAGCCAAGCGTTACTCTCCGGGACAGGGAAGATCGGGGCCAACGTCCTGACTTTC. Encoded protein: CASSQALLSGTGKIGANVLTF.

The chain couples TRBV29-1 to TRBJ1-4; 10 nucleotides line up with TRBD1. Unmatched junction bases numbered 6, after V lost 6 bases and J lost 2 bases. This CDR3 region has 15 residues. Germline loops: CDR1 SQVTM, CDR2 ANQGSEA. The CDR3 region is CSVATGGRTNEKLFF. The CDR3 nucleotides are TGCAGCGTCGCGACAGGGGGCAGGACTAATGAAAAACTGTTTTTT.

This clonotype came up a few times. The CDR3 sequence is CASSSSPPWAYNEQFF. The DNA of the CDR3 is TGCGCCAGCAGCTCCTCCCCCCCTTGGGCCTACAATGAGCAGTTCTTC. This rearrangement joins TRBV5-1 to TRBJ2-1; D is ambiguous. Trimming took 3 bases from V and 2 from J, leaving 15 bases between them. The CDR3 totals 16 residues. Germline CDR1 SGHRS, CDR2 YFSETQ.

J is TRBJ2-7 and V is TRBV5-6; no clear D. Looked up from germline, CDR1 is SGHDT and CDR2 is YYEEEE. CDR3 length: 15 residues. V dropped 0 bases and J dropped 0 bases, with 10 bases sitting between them. The DNA of the CDR3 is TGTGCCAGCAGCTTGGTACCTTTTAACTCCTACGAGCAGTACTTC. This encodes CASSLVPFNSYEQYF.

The rearrangement uses TRBV20-1 and TRBJ2-7, with 9 bases identical to TRBD1. Germline V gene data show CDR1 as DFQATT and CDR2 as SNEGSKA (reference sequence). The CDR3 contains 14 residues. J lost 0 bases, V lost 6 bases, and 6 bases had no gene match. The CDR3 here is CSAQTGGSSYEQYF. The CDR3 DNA reads as TGCAGTGCCCAGACAGGGGGGAGCTCCTACGAGCAGTACTTC.

This clonotype was detected a few times. The chain has TRBV5-1 and TRBJ1-6; perhaps TRBD1 as D (6 bases). V lost 4 bases, J lost 2 bases, and 7 bases lay in between. The germline CDR1 and CDR2 sequences are SGHRS and YFSETQ. This CDR3 comprises 14 residues. CDR3 DNA: TGCGCCAGCAGCCAGGGGACCTATAATTCACCCCTCCACTTT. This translates into CASSQGTYNSPLHF.

The gene calls are TRBV20-1 and TRBJ2-3, with 9 bases aligning to TRBD2. CDR1 DFQATT and CDR2 SNEGSKA come from the germline V gene (reference sequence). CDR3 length: 15 residues. V shed 4 bases and J 3 bases; nucleotides not matched to a gene: 8. The CDR3, as DNA: TGCAGTGCTAAGTCCCTAGCGGGGAGGACAGATACGCAGTATTTT. Translation gives CSAKSLAGRTDTQYF.

V and J are TRBV10-3 and TRBJ2-3; TRBD2 might be the D (5 bases). This CDR3 is built from 11 residues. The ends were cut back, 10 bases at V and 4 bases at J, with 9 bases in the middle. CDR1 and CDR2 (germline): ENHRY, SYGVKD. Written as DNA, the CDR3 is TGTGCCACCAGGACTTCAGATACGCAGTATTTT. It yields the protein CATRTSDTQYF.

The V gene is TRBV7-8, the J gene TRBJ2-3; TRBD2 agrees at 8 bases. With 6 bases clipped from V and 5 bases from J, the junction kept 10 bases outside the gene matches. Germline CDR1 reads SGHVS; CDR2 reads FQNEAQ. The CDR3 is 15 amino acids. The CDR3 is CASRRRGALGDTQYF. CDR3 DNA: TGTGCCAGCAGAAGGCGGGGGGCCTTGGGAGATACGCAGTATTTT.

This rearrangement joins TRBV5-1 to TRBJ2-2; 7 nucleotides line up with TRBD2. The trim removed 4 bases at V and 7 bases at J, leaving 10 bases unmatched. The CDR3 runs to 15 residues. Germline values: CDR1 SGHRS, CDR2 YFSETQ. CDR3 loop: CASSPRTSSVGELFF. The CDR3 DNA sequence: TGCGCCAGCAGCCCCCGGACTAGTTCGGTCGGGGAGCTGTTTTTT.

This clonotype was recorded a few times. The chain has TRBV24-1 and TRBJ2-1, with TRBD1 matching 7 bases. CDR3 size: 17 residues. CDR1 and CDR2 (germline): KGHDR, SFDVKD. After removal of 5 bases from V and 6 bases from J, the junction contained 15 bases not matched to a gene. The CDR3 region has the DNA TGTGCCACCAGTGCCGACCCTCGTAGGGGGCCGGGCAATGAGCAGTTCTTC. As protein: CATSADPRRGPGNEQFF.

The chain joins TRBV30 to TRBJ1-6; D is uncertain. Deletions cut 1 base from V and 13 bases from J, with 20 bases between. The CDR3 contains 15 residues. Germline CDR1 GTSNPN, CDR2 SVGIG (reference sequence). The CDR3: CAWSGPSDGMAPLHF. CDR3 sequence (DNA): TGTGCCTGGAGTGGACCGAGTGACGGTATGGCTCCCCTCCACTTT. Full variable domain (remainder filled in from reference TRBV30 and TRBJ1-6): SQTIHQWPATLVQPVGSPLSLECTVEGTSNPNLYWYRQAAGRGLQLLFYSVGIGQISSEVPQNLSASRPQDRQFILSSKKLLLSDSGFYLCAWSGPSDGMAPLHFGNGTRLTVT.